This TCR beta chain is from a study of early T cells in non-severe SARS-CoV-2 infection. This clonotype was seen a handful of times. TCRdb reanalysed the 5' RACE reads using MiXCR and keeps one entry per CDR3 protein. The repertoire has more than 50,000 distinct CDR3 sequences, 9% to 15% of them found once; the top ten carry roughly 2.5%. Looked up from germline, CDR1 is LGHDT and CDR2 is YNNKEL (reference sequence). This CDR3 spans 11 amino acids. Trimming removed 8 bases from V and 6 bases from J; junction bases left unmatched: 1. This chain links TRBV3-1 with TRBJ2-7; 10 bases are shared with TRBD2. The source material was whole blood, sampled at baseline. This clonotype was sampled from an adult who was a healthcare worker with PCR-confirmed SARS-CoV-2 infection or an uninfected control (not recorded which). CDR3 in DNA: TGTGCCAGCCAGCGGGGGGGCGAGCAGTACTTC. It codes for CASQRGGEQYF.